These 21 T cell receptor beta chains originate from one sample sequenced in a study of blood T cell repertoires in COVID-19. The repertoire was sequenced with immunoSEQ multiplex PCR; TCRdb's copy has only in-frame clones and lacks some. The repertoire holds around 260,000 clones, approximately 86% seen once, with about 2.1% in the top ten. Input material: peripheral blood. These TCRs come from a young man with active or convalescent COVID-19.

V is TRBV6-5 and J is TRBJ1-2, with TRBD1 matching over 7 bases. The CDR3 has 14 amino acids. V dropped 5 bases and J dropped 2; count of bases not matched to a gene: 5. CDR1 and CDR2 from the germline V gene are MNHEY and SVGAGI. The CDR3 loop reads CASSRDSTNYGYTF. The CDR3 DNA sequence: TGTGCCAGCAGTCGGGACAGTACCAACTATGGCTACACCTTC.

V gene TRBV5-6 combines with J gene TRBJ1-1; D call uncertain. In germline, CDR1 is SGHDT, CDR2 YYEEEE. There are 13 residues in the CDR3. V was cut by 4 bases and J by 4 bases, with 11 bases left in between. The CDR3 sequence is CASSPTWATEAFF. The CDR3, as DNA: TGTGCCAGCAGCCCAACATGGGCCACTGAAGCTTTCTTT.

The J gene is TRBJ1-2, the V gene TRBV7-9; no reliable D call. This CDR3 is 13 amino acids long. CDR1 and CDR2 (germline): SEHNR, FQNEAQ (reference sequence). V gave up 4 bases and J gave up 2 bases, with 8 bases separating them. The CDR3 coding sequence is TGTGCCAGCAGCTCCACAGAAAACTATGGCTACACCTTC. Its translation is CASSSTENYGYTF.

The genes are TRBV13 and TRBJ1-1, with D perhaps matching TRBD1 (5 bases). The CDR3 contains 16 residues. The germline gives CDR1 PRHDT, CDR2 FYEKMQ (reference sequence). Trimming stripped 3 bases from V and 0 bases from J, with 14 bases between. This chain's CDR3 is CASSFQGLEVNTEAFF. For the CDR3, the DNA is TGTGCCAGCAGCTTTCAGGGCCTCGAAGTGAACACTGAAGCTTTCTTT.

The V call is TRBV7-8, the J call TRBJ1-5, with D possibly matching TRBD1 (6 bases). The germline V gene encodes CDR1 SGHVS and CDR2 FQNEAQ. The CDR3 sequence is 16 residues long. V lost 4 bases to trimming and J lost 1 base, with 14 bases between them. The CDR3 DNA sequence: TGTGCCAGCAGCTCATTTTACGGACAGAGCAATCAGCCCCAGCATTTT. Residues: CASSSFYGQSNQPQHF. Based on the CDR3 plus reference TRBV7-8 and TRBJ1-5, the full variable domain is GAGVSQSPRYKVAKRGQDVALRCDPISGHVSLFWYQQALGQGPEFLTYFQNEAQLDKSGLPSDRFFAERPEGSVSTLKIQRTQQEDSAVYLCASSSFYGQSNQPQHFGDGTRLSIL.

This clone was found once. The chain's CDR3 is CASSLNARTENNEKLFF. The CDR3 DNA reads TGTGCCAGCAGCTTGAACGCCCGGACAGAGAATAATGAAAAACTGTTTTTT. The rearrangement uses TRBV5-6 and TRBJ1-4; D possibly corresponds to TRBD1 (6 bases). V lost 1 base to trimming and J lost 4 bases, with 17 bases between them. The CDR3 loop spans 17 amino acids. Germline CDR1 and CDR2: SGHDT and YYEEEE.

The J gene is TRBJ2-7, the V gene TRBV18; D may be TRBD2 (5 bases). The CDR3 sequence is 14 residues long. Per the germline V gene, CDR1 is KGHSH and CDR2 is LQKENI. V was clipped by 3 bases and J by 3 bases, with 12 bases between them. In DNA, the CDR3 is TGTGCCAGCTCACCGTTACGGGAAAGCTACGAGCAGTACTTC. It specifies CASSPLRESYEQYF.

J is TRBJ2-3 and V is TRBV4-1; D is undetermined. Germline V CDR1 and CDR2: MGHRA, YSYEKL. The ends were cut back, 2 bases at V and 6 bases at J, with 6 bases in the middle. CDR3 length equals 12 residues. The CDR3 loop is CASSQPLDTQYF. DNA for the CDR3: TGCGCCAGCAGCCAACCACTTGATACGCAGTATTTT.

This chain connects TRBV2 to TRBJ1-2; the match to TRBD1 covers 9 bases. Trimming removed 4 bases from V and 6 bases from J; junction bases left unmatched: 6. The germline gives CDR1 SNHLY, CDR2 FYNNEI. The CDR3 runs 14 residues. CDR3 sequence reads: CASSGTGVGDGYTF. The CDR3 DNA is TGTGCCAGCAGTGGGACAGGGGTAGGCGATGGCTACACCTTC. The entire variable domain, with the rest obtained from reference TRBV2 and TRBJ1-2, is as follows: EPEVTQTPSHQVTQMGQEVILRCVPISNHLYFYWYRQILGQKVEFLVSFYNNEISEKSEIFDDQFSVERPDGSNFTLKIRSTKLEDSAMYFCASSGTGVGDGYTFGSGTRLTVV.

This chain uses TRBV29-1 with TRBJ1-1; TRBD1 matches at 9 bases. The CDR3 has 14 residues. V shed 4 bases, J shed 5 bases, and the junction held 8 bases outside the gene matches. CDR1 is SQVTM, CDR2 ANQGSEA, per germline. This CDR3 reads CSVVRTGELTEAFF. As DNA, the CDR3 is TGCAGCGTTGTTAGGACAGGGGAACTGACTGAAGCTTTCTTT.

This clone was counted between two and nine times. This CDR3 is CASSPIGNEQFF. CDR3 bases: TGTGCCAGCAGCCCTATCGGCAATGAGCAGTTCTTC. This rearrangement joins TRBV6-2 or TRBV6-3 to TRBJ2-1, with unresolved D. Germline CDR1 is MNHEY and CDR2 is SVGEGT. Trimming took off 6 bases at V and 6 bases at J, with 9 bases between the two ends. The CDR3 runs to 12 residues.

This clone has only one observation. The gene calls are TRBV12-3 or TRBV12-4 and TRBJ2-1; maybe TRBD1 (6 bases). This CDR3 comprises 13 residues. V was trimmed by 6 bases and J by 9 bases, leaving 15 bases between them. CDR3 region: CASRDGQMGEQFF. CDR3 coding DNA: TGTGCCAGCAGGGACGGACAGATGGGTGAGCAGTTCTTC.

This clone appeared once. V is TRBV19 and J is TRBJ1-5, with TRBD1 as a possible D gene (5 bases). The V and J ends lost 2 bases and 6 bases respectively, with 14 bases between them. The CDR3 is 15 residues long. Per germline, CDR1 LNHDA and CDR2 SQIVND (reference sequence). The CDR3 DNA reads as TGTGCCAGTAGTATAATGTCAGGGTCACTTCAGCCCCAGCATTTT. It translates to CASSIMSGSLQPQHF.

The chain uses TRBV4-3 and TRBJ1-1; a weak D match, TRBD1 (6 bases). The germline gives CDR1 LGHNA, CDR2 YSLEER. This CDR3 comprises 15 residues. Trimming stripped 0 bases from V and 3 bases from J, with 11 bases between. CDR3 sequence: CASSQDRGGYTEAFF. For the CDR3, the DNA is TGCGCCAGCAGCCAAGACCGGGGGGGCTACACTGAAGCTTTCTTT.

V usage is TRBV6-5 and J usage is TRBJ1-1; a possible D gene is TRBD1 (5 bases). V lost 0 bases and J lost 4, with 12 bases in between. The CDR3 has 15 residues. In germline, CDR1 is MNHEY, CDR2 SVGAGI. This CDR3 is CASSYSRGESTEAFF. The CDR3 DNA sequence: TGTGCCAGCAGTTACTCGCGGGGGGAGAGCACTGAAGCTTTCTTT.

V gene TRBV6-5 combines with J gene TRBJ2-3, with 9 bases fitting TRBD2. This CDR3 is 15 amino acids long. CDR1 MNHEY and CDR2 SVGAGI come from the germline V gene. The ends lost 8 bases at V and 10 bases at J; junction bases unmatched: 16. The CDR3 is CASAQEAGGLDPQYF. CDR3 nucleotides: TGTGCCAGCGCCCAGGAGGCGGGGGGGCTTGATCCGCAGTATTTT.

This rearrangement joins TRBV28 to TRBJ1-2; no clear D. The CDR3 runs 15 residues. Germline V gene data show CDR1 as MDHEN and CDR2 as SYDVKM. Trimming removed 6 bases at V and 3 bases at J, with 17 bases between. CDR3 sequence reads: CASSRPSYHHYGYTF. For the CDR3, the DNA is TGTGCCAGCAGCCGCCCAAGCTACCACCACTATGGCTACACCTTC.

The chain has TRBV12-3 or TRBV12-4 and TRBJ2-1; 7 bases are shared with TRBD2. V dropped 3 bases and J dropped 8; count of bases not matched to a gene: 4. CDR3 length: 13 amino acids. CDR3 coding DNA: TGTGCCAGCAGTTTTGGGGGGGTGTATGAGCAGTTCTTC. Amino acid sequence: CASSFGGVYEQFF.

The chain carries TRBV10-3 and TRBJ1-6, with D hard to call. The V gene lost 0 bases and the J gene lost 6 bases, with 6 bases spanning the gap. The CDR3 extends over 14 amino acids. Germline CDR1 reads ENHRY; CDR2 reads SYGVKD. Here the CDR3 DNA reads TGTGCCATCAGTGAGTCATCGGGTAATTCACCCCTCCACTTT. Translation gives CAISESSGNSPLHF.

The CDR3 is CASKLAGTDTQYF. DNA of the CDR3: TGTGCCAGCAAGCTAGCGGGCACAGATACGCAGTATTTT. V and J are TRBV6-5 and TRBJ2-3; TRBD2 aligns across 7 bases. Germline CDR1 MNHEY, CDR2 SVGAGI. The CDR3 is made up of 13 amino acids. V was clipped by 7 bases and J by 1 base; unmatched bases: 2.

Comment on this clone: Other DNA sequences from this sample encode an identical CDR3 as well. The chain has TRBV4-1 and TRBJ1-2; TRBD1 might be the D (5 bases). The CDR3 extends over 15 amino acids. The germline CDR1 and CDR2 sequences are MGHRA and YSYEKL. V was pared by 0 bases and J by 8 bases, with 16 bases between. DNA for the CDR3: TGCGCCAGCAGCCAAGATCAGGGTTTGTCGGCGGGCTACACCTTC. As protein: CASSQDQGLSAGYTF.